A single sample gave rise to the 6 T cell receptor beta chains below, sequenced in a study of blood T cell repertoires in COVID-19. Only in-frame clones appear in the TCRdb table, and some are missing; sequencing was by immunoSEQ multiplex PCR. The sample contains about 210,000 clones, around 86% of which appear only once. The specimen sequenced was PBMCs or T cells enriched from blood (not recorded which). These receptors originate from a woman aged 40 to 50 in a cohort exposed to, infected with or recovered from COVID-19 (not recorded which).

The V and J genes are TRBV5-1 and TRBJ1-4; 9 bases line up with TRBD1. The trim removed 7 bases at V and 2 bases at J, leaving 12 bases unmatched. CDR3 size: 17 residues. The germline CDR1 and CDR2 sequences are SGHRS and YFSETQ. In DNA, the CDR3 is TGCGCCAGCTCCCCGGGACAGGGAGGATCCACTAATGAAAAACTGTTTTTT. It specifies CASSPGQGGSTNEKLFF.

The chain joins TRBV25-1 to TRBJ2-1; possible D gene TRBD2, 5 bases. CDR1 and CDR2 from the germline V gene are MGHDK and SYGVNS. Trimming stripped 2 bases from V and 8 bases from J, with 13 bases between. This CDR3 spans 14 amino acids. The CDR3 DNA sequence: TGTGCCAGCAGTGAACTAGCAGCGACGGATGAGCAGTTCTTC. As protein: CASSELAATDEQFF.

The chain uses TRBV19 and TRBJ1-1, with D unclear. The ends were cut back, 5 bases at V and 6 bases at J, with 16 bases in the middle. Germline values: CDR1 LNHDA, CDR2 SQIVND (reference sequence). The CDR3 consists of 14 residues. CDR3 sequence (DNA): TGTGCCAGTAGTCCGTCCCCGGGGTTTTCTGAAGCTTTCTTT. It translates to CASSPSPGFSEAFF.

The chain joins TRBV7-8 to TRBJ2-5, with D unresolved. CDR1 is SGHVS and CDR2 is FQNEAQ in the germline V gene. The V and J ends lost 1 base and 1 base respectively, with 10 bases between them. The CDR3 sequence is 15 residues long. The CDR3 region has the DNA TGTGCCAGCAGCTTAGAGTATGGGCTCCAAGAGACCCAGTACTTC. Translated, it gives CASSLEYGLQETQYF.

This chain connects TRBV9 to TRBJ2-3; 7 bases agree with TRBD1. CDR3 length: 15 residues. The trim removed 5 bases at V and 6 bases at J, leaving 12 bases unmatched. Germline lookup yields CDR1 SGDLS and CDR2 YYNGEE. The CDR3 DNA reads TGTGCCAGCAGGGTTTCCGACAGGGCCTCCGATACGCAGTATTTT. It specifies CASRVSDRASDTQYF.

The chain combines TRBV27 with TRBJ2-1; TRBD2 matches at 10 bases. Trimming took 6 bases from V and 3 from J; bases not matched to a gene: 8. Germline V CDR1 and CDR2: MNHEY, SMNVEV (reference sequence). The CDR3 spans 16 residues. In DNA, the CDR3 is TGTGCCAGCAGATCGGGACTAGCGAAATACTACAATGAGCAGTTCTTC. Protein product: CASRSGLAKYYNEQFF.